This T cell receptor beta chain was sequenced in a study of post-analysis software for immune sequencing data. Study-wide results and limits: Versus controls, multiple sclerosis patients showed significantly lower diversity (normalized Chao1). Comparison of patients with controls showed about 5 TRBV segments more frequent in patients, TRBV5-6, TRBV5-1 and TRBV20-1 among them.

The authors incorporated unique molecular identifiers into the TCR beta cDNA libraries. MiXCR, applied by TCRdb to the PCR reads, yields one record per CDR3 protein. This sample has 650,000 to 900,000 distinct CDR3 sequences; 46% occur once, and the top ten carry around 4.7%. Notes on this clonotype: The antigen remains undetermined.

The CDR3 loop spans 15 amino acids. V was shortened by 1 base and J by 2 bases, with 10 bases between the two germline ends. The germline V gene encodes CDR1 WSHSY and CDR2 SAAADI. The sequence derives from a girl between 10 and 17 years old with multiple sclerosis. Sequenced input: blood. The rearrangement links TRBV10-2 to TRBJ2-3, with D perhaps TRBD2 (6 bases). The CDR3: CASSELAGITDTQYF. The CDR3 nucleotides read TGCGCCAGCAGTGAGTTGGCGGGGATCACAGATACGCAGTATTTT.